The 10 T cell receptor beta chains reported below all come from one sample, sequenced in a study of cytomegalovirus exposure and HLA in healthy donors. A multiplex PCR was run with 60 Vbeta primers and 13 Jbeta primers. Method: immunoSEQ multiplex PCR; TCRdb's copy keeps in-frame clones and lacks some. This table holds 100,000 to 150,000 clones, just under 85% found once. The sample was PBMCs. These receptor sequences come from a boy under 10 years old in good health and CMV-seronegative.

The chain combines TRBV10-3 with TRBJ2-1; 8 bases match TRBD2. This CDR3 spans 17 amino acids. Germline-derived CDR1 and CDR2 are ENHRY and SYGVKD. V trimming: 2 bases; J trimming: 4 bases; junction bases outside the gene matches: 10. The CDR3: CAISETLSGVRYNEQFF. DNA for the CDR3: TGTGCCATCAGTGAGACTCTTAGCGGGGTGCGTTACAATGAGCAGTTCTTC.

This clone was seen a single time. The CDR3 DNA reads as TGTGCCATCACGAGGTCTCAGGGCGATGAGCAGTTCTTC. This sequence encodes CAITRSQGDEQFF. V and J are TRBV10-3 and TRBJ2-1, with D tentatively TRBD1 (5 bases). The V and J ends lost 7 bases and 8 bases respectively, with 15 bases between them. The CDR3 is made up of 13 amino acids. CDR1 ENHRY and CDR2 SYGVKD come from the germline V gene.

The CDR3 bases are TGTGCCAGCAGCCGGGGAGATACGCAGTATTTT. It codes for CASSRGDTQYF. The V gene is TRBV11-1, the J gene TRBJ2-3; the D gene is possibly TRBD2 (5 bases). V lost 5 bases to trimming and J lost 5 bases, with 5 bases between them. This CDR3 spans 11 amino acids. Germline values: CDR1 SGHAT, CDR2 FQDESV (reference sequence).

The J gene is TRBJ2-5, the V gene TRBV6-1, with 7 positions matching TRBD2. The CDR3 is 15 amino acids. CDR1 is MNHNS, CDR2 SASEGT, per germline. V lost 5 bases to trimming and J lost 2 bases; unmatched junction nucleotides: 8. The CDR3 loop reads CASSRTSPSQETQYF. The CDR3 region has the DNA TGTGCCAGCAGTAGGACTAGTCCAAGTCAAGAGACCCAGTACTTC.

The chain is built from TRBV19 and TRBJ2-1, with 8 bases aligning to TRBD2. The CDR3 loop spans 15 amino acids. V trimming: 5 bases; J trimming: 2 bases; junction bases outside the gene matches: 5. From germline, CDR1 is LNHDA and CDR2 SQIVND (reference sequence). The CDR3 DNA reads as TGTGCCAGTAGTCTTATAGCGGGAACCTACAATGAGCAGTTCTTC. This sequence encodes CASSLIAGTYNEQFF.

CDR3 sequence reads: CASRDRAPQPQHF. As DNA, the CDR3 is TGTGCCAGCAGGGACAGGGCCCCTCAGCCCCAGCATTTT. The chain has TRBV2 and TRBJ1-5; 8 nucleotides align to TRBD1. This CDR3 spans 13 amino acids. Germline lookup yields CDR1 SNHLY and CDR2 FYNNEI. J lost 6 bases, V lost 6 bases, and 4 bases had no gene match.

The chain uses TRBV28 and TRBJ1-1; no firm D call. The CDR3 has 13 amino acids. Germline V gene lookup returns CDR1 MDHEN and CDR2 SYDVKM. The V and J ends lost 8 bases and 0 bases respectively, with 10 bases between them. The DNA for the CDR3 is TGTGCCAGCCTCTTAGAAGTGAACACTGAAGCTTTCTTT. It translates to CASLLEVNTEAFF.

This clone was seen a handful of times. The V and J genes are TRBV27 and TRBJ1-5; a weak D match, TRBD1 (5 bases). CDR1 MNHEY and CDR2 SMNVEV come from the germline V gene (reference sequence). V gave up 5 bases and J gave up 7 bases, with 15 bases separating them. The CDR3 length is 14 residues. The CDR3 coding sequence is TGTGCCAGCAGTCTTAGGGGAATCGGCCAGCCCCAGCATTTT. Encoded protein: CASSLRGIGQPQHF.

This CDR3 is CASSLSGGTDTQYF. The CDR3 DNA is TGTGCCAGCAGCTTAAGCGGGGGCACAGATACGCAGTATTTT. The chain employs TRBV5-4 and TRBJ2-3, with 7 bases aligning to TRBD2. The germline CDR1 and CDR2 sequences are SGHNT and YYREEE (reference sequence). This CDR3 comprises 14 residues. The junction had 1 base not matched to a gene; V was cut back by 2 bases and J by 1 base.

The J gene is TRBJ1-1, the V gene TRBV6-1; D possibly corresponds to TRBD1 (5 bases). The CDR3 length is 16 residues. Germline V gives CDR1 MNHNS, CDR2 SASEGT. With 0 bases removed from V and 1 base from J, the gap between germline ends came to 12 bases. The CDR3 region is CASSEAPQGPNTEAFF. CDR3 DNA sequence: TGTGCCAGCAGTGAAGCACCCCAGGGTCCGAACACTGAAGCTTTCTTT.